This T cell receptor beta chain was captured by sequencing in a study of CD4 T cells in relation to SARS-CoV-2 and coronaviruses. Looking at the study overall: ViraFEST: roughly ten-day antigen culture of PBMCs, then TCR beta CDR3 sequencing. General study findings and limits: Crossreactive clones expanded significantly less to SARS-CoV-2 than monoreactive clones.

Profiling relied on immunoSEQ multiplex PCR, and the TCRdb table lists in-frame clones only, not all of them. The sample records 35,000 or so clones, roughly four fifths being singletons. Notes on this clone: The antigen remains unidentified.

Naive or memory CD4+ cells were cultured 1:1 with T cell-depleted PBMCs plus CEF. The germline gives CDR1 ENHRY, CDR2 SYGVKD. This CDR3 spans 19 amino acids. Trimming took 0 bases from V and 4 from J, leaving 22 bases between them. The source is an adult with COVID-19. The sequenced material came from naive CD4+ T cells from PBMCs, cultured in vitro. Stated subset: naive CD4+ T cells isolated by negative enrichment. The chain couples TRBV10-3 to TRBJ2-1; a weak D match, TRBD2 (5 bases). The CDR3 DNA is TGTGCCATCAGTGAGTCGATGCTCCTTAAAGCGGCCGATTACAATGAGCAGTTCTTC. Protein sequence: CAISESMLLKAADYNEQFF.